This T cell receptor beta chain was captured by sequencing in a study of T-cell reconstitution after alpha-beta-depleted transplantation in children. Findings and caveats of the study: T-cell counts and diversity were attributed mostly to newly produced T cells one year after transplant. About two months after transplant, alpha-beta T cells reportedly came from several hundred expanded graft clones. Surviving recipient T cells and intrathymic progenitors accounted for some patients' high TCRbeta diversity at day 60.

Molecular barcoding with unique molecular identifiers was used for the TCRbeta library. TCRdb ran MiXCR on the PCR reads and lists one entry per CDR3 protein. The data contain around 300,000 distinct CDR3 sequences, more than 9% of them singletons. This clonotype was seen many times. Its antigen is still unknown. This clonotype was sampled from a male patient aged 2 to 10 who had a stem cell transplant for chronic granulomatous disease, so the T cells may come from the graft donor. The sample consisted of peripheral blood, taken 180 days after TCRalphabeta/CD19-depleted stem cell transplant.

The CDR3: CASSTGASSNTGELFF. The CDR3 nucleotides are TGTGCCAGCAGCACCGGGGCCTCCTCGAACACCGGGGAGCTGTTTTTT. The chain couples TRBV7-9 to TRBJ2-2, with D tentatively TRBD1 or TRBD2 (5 bases each). The CDR3 is 16 residues long. Deletions cut 5 bases from V and 0 bases from J, with 13 bases between. Germline CDR1 and CDR2: SEHNR and FQNEAQ (reference sequence).